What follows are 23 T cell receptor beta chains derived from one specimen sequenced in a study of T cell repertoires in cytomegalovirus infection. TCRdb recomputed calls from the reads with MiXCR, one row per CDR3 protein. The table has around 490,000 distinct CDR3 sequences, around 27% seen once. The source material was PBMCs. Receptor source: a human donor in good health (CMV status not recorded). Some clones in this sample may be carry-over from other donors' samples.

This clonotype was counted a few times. The CDR3 nucleotides are TGTGCCAGCGCCCGGGCCGGACTCCTCGAGCAGTACTTC. The encoded protein is CASARAGLLEQYF. The rearrangement uses TRBV7-2 and TRBJ2-7, with a weak D call TRBD2 (5 bases). This CDR3 comprises 13 residues. V was clipped by 8 bases and J by 6 bases, with 17 bases between them. Germline V CDR1 and CDR2: SGHTA, FQGNSA.

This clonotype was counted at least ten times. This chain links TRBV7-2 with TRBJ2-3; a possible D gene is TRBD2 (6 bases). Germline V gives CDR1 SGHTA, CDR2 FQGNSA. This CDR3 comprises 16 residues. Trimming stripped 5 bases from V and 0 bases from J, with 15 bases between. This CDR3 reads CASSPPGGRSTDTQYF. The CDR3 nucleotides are TGTGCCAGCAGCCCCCCCGGGGGTAGGAGCACAGATACGCAGTATTTT.

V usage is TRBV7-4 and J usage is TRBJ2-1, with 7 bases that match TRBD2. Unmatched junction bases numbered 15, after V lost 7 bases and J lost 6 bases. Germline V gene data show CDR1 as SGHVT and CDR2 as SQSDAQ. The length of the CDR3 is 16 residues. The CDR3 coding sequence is TGTGCCAGCACTCGGGGGTTAGCGGGCGGAATCAATGAGCAGTTCTTC. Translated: CASTRGLAGGINEQFF.

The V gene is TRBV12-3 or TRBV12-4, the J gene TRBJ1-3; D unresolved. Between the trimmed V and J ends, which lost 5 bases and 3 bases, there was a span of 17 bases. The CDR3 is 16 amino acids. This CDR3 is CASSARGPGVGNTIYF. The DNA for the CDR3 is TGTGCCAGCAGTGCCCGAGGACCGGGAGTTGGAAACACCATATATTTT.

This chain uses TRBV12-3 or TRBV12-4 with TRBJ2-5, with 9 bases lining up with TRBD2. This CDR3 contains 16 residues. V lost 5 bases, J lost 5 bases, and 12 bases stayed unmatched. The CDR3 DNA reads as TGTGCCAGCAGTCCCCATATAGCGGGAGATGGGGAGACCCAGTACTTC. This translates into CASSPHIAGDGETQYF.

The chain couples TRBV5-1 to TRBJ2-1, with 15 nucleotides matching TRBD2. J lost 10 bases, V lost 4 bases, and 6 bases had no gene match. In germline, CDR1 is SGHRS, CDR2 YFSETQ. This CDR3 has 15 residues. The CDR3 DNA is TGCGCCAGCAGCCGAGGACTAGCGGGAGGGGGAGAGCAGTTCTTC. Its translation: CASSRGLAGGGEQFF.

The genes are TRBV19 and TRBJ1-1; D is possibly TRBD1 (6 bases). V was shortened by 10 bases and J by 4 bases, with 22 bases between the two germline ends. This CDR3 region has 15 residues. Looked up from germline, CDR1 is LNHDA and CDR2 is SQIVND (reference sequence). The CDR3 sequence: CATAILQGRGTEAFF. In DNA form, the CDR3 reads TGTGCCACCGCTATCTTACAGGGTCGGGGCACTGAAGCTTTCTTT.

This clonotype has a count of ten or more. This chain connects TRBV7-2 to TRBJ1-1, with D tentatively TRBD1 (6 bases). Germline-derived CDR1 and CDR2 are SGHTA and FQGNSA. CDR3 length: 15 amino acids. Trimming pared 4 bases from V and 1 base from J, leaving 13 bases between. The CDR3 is CASSSQTGRNTEAFF. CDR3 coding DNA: TGTGCCAGCAGCTCGCAAACAGGGAGGAACACTGAAGCTTTCTTT.

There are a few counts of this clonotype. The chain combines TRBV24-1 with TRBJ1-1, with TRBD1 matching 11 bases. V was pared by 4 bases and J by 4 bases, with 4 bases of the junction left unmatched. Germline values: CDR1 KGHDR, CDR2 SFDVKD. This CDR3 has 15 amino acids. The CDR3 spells CATSDPGTGGTEAFF. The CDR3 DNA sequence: TGTGCCACCAGTGACCCCGGGACAGGGGGCACTGAAGCTTTCTTT.

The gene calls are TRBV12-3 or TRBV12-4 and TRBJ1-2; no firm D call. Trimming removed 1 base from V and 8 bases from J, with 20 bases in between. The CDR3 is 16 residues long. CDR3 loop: CASSLVRTPNNIGYTF. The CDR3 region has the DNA TGTGCCAGCAGTTTAGTCAGGACCCCCAATAACATCGGCTACACCTTC.

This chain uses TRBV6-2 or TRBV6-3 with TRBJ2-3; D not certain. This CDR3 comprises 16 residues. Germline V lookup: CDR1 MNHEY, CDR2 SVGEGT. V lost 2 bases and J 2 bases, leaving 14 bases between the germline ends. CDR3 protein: CASSYIPGIPTDTQYF. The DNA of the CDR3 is TGTGCCAGCAGTTACATCCCCGGAATCCCCACAGATACGCAGTATTTT.

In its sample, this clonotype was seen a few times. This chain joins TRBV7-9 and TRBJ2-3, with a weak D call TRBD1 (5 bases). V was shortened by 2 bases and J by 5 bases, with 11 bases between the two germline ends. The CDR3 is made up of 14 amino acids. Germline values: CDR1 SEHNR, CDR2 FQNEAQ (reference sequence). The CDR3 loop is CASSLTRVEDTQYF. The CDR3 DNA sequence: TGTGCCAGCAGCTTAACCAGGGTGGAAGATACGCAGTATTTT.

CDR3 in amino acids: CAIMDSAVNTEAFF. The CDR3 nucleotides are TGTGCCATCATGGACAGTGCCGTGAACACTGAAGCTTTCTTT. This chain connects TRBV10-3 to TRBJ1-1; possibly TRBD1 for D (6 bases). The CDR3 has 14 residues. V lost 7 bases, J lost 0 bases, and 12 bases lay in between. Germline CDR1 ENHRY, CDR2 SYGVKD.

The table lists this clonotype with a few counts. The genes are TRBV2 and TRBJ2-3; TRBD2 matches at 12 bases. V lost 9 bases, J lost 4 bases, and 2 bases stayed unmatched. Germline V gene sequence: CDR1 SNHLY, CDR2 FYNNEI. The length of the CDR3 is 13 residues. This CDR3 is CARGLAGSDTQYF. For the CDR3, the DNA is TGTGCCAGGGGACTAGCGGGCTCAGATACGCAGTATTTT.

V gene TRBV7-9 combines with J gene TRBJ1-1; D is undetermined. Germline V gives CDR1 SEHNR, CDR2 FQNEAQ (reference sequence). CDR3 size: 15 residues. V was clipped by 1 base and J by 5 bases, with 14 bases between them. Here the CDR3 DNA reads TGTGCCAGCAGCTTAGTAGGGAAGGAAACAACTGAAGCTTTCTTT. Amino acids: CASSLVGKETTEAFF.

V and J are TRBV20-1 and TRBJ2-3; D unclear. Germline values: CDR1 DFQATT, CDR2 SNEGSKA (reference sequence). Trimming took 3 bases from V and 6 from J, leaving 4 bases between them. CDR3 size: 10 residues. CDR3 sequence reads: CSARVDTQYF. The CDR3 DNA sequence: TGCAGTGCTAGGGTGGATACGCAGTATTTT.

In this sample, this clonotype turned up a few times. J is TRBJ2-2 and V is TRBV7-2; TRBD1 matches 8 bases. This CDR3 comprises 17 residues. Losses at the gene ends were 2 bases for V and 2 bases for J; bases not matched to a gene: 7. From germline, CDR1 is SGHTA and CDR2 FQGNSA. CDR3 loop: CASSLFRGRFNTGELFF. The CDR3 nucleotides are TGTGCCAGCAGCTTATTCAGGGGGCGGTTCAACACCGGGGAGCTGTTTTTT.

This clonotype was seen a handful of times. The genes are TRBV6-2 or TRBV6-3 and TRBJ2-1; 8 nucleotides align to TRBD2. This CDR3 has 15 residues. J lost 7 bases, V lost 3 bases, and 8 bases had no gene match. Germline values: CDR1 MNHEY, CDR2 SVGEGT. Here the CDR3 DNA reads TGTGCCAGCAGTTATAACGGGAGGGCCTGGAATGAGCAGTTCTTC. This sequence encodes CASSYNGRAWNEQFF.

CDR3 DNA: TGTGCCAGCAGTCGAACCCTTATTATAGGGTGGGACACCGGGGAGCTGTTTTTT. Protein: CASSRTLIIGWDTGELFF. This chain links TRBV28 with TRBJ2-2; D is unresolved. This CDR3 is built from 18 residues. V was pared by 5 bases and J by 3 bases, with 22 bases between. Germline CDR1 is MDHEN and CDR2 is SYDVKM.

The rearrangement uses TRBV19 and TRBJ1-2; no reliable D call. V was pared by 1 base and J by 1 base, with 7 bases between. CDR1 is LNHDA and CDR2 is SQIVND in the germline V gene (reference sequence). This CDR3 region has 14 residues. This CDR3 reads CASSIAGSNYGYTF. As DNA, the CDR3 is TGTGCCAGTAGTATAGCCGGCAGTAACTATGGCTACACCTTC. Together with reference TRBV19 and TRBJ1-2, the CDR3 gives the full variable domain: DGGITQSPKYLFRKEGQNVTLSCEQNLNHDAMYWYRQDPGQGLRLIYYSQIVNDFQKGDIAEGYSVSREKKESFPLTVTSAQKNPTAFYLCASSIAGSNYGYTFGSGTRLTVV.

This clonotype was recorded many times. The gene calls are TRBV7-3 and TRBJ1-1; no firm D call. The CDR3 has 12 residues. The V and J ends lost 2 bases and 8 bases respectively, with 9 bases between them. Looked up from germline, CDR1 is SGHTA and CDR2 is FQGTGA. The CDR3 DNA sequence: TGTGCCAGCAGCTTACCGGGGAGAGAAGCTTTCTTT. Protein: CASSLPGREAFF.

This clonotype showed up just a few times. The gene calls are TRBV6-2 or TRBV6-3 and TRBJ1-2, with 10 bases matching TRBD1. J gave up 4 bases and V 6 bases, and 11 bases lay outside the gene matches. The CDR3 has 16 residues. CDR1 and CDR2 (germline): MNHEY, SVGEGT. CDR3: CASSEYRDRGPYGYTF. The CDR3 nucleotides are TGTGCCAGCAGCGAATACCGGGACAGGGGCCCCTATGGCTACACCTTC.

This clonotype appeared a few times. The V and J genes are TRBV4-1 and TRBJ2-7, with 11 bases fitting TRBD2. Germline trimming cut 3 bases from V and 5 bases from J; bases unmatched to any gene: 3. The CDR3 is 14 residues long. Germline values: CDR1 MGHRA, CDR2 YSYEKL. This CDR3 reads CASSHLGLADEQYV. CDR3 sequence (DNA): TGCGCCAGCAGCCACCTGGGACTAGCGGACGAGCAGTACGTC.